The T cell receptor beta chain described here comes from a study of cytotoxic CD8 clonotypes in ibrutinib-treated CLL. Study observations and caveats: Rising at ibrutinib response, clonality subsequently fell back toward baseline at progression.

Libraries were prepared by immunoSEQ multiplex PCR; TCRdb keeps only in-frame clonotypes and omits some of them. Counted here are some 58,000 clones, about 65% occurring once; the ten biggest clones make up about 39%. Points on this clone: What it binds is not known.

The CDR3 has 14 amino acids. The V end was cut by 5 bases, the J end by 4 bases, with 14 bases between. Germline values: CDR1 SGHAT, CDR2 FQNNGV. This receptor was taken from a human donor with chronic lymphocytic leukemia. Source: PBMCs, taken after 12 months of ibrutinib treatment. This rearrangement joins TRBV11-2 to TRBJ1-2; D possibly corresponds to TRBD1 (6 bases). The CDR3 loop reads CASSPRTDSYGYTF. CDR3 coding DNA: TGTGCCAGCAGCCCTCGGACAGATAGCTATGGCTACACCTTC.